These T cell receptor beta chains were read from a single sample in a study of T cell repertoires in cytomegalovirus infection. MiXCR was run by TCRdb on the reads, yielding one entry per CDR3 protein. The sample has 100,000 to 150,000 distinct CDR3 sequences, 32% seen once. Antigens of these TCRs are unknown. Sample: CD8+ T cells from cultured PBMCs, taken from culture after CMV antigen stimulation. The origin of the receptors is a human donor in good health (CMV status not recorded). Some clones in this sample may be carry-over from other donors' samples. CDR3s include the opening cysteine and the closing phenylalanine or tryptophan. The order of the fields is clone size, D gene, V gene, J gene, CDR3 DNA, CDR3 protein. A D gene is named only where the DNA matches it firmly. Rows may omit the clone size; those that give it use once, few, many or a size class.

-	-	TRBV4-1	TRBJ1-2	TGCGCCAGCAGCCAAGATTCCGAGAATAACTATGGCTACACCTTC	CASSQDSENNYGYTF
-	TRBD1	TRBV12-3/TRBV12-4	TRBJ1-2	TGTGCCAGCAGTTTCGCCGGGACAGGCGCTAACTATGGCTACACCTTC	CASSFAGTGANYGYTF
many	-	TRBV7-2	TRBJ2-1	TGTGCCAGCAGCTTGTTACGCTCCAACTCCTACAATGAGCAGTTCTTC	CASSLLRSNSYNEQFF
-	TRBD2	TRBV12-3/TRBV12-4	TRBJ2-1	TGTGCCAGCAGTTCGGGCGGGGGGATCAATGAGCAGTTCTTC	CASSSGGGINEQFF
-	TRBD1	TRBV27	TRBJ1-1	TGTGCCAGCAGTTTCTGGGGGACAGGTGGTACTGAAGCTTTCTTT	CASSFWGTGGTEAFF
-	TRBD1	TRBV11-2	TRBJ2-5	TGTGCCAGCAGCTCCCGGGACAGGGGGCGCCAAGAGACCCAGTACTTC	CASSSRDRGRQETQYF
-	TRBD1	TRBV6-1	TRBJ2-3	TGTGCCAGCTCAATATACGGACAGGCCACAGATACGCAGTATTTT	CASSIYGQATDTQYF
many	-	TRBV7-9	TRBJ2-3	TGTGCCAGCAGCTTAGCGTGGGGGGGCGAGACAGATACGCAGTATTTT	CASSLAWGGETDTQYF
few	-	TRBV12-3/TRBV12-4	TRBJ1-4	TGTGCCAGCAGTTTCAGGCCCGGGGAGGGGGGCACTAATGAAAAACTGTTTTTT	CASSFRPGEGGTNEKLFF
many	-	TRBV7-2	TRBJ2-3	TGTGCCAGCAGCCCCGGACCTATTAACACAGATACGCAGTATTTT	CASSPGPINTDTQYF
-	-	TRBV7-9	TRBJ1-2	TGTGCCAGCAGCCCGTTGACGTGGAACTATGGCTACACCTTC	CASSPLTWNYGYTF
-	-	TRBV20-1	TRBJ1-5	TGCAGTGCTAGAGATAGACACAGGGAGCGTAGCAATCAGCCCCAGCATTTT	CSARDRHRERSNQPQHF
few	-	TRBV27	TRBJ1-1	TGTGCCAGCAGCCCGGGCCTTGAGAACACTGAAGCTTTCTTT	CASSPGLENTEAFF
-	-	TRBV4-1	TRBJ1-1	TGCGCCAGCAGCCAAGCGCGACCAGGGTTTAATAAGGAGGCTTTCTTT	CASSQARPGFNKEAFF
-	TRBD1	TRBV4-1	TRBJ1-1	TGCGCCAGCAGCCAAGATCCCGGACAGGGGAACACTGAAGCTTTCTTT	CASSQDPGQGNTEAFF
-	TRBD1	TRBV7-8	TRBJ2-7	TGTGCCAGCAGCGCGACCGGGACAGGGGCCTACGAGCAGTACTTC	CASSATGTGAYEQYF
-	-	TRBV3-1	TRBJ2-3	TGTGCCAGCAGCCACGAATACTCGGGCAGGGGAGGCACAGATACGCAGTATTTT	CASSHEYSGRGGTDTQYF
-	-	TRBV9	TRBJ2-1	TGTGCCAGCAGCGTATCGGGGTCCCGGGTCATCAGAAATGAGCAGTTCTTC	CASSVSGSRVIRNEQFF
-	-	TRBV29-1	TRBJ1-1	TGCAGCGTTGAACTCGAAACGAGGAACACTGAAGCTTTCTTT	CSVELETRNTEAFF
many	-	TRBV27	TRBJ2-2	TGTGCCAGCAGCCTGGTCAGGGACACCGGGGAGCTGTTTTTT	CASSLVRDTGELFF
few	-	TRBV6-2/TRBV6-3	TRBJ1-5	TGTGCCAGCAGTTACACGCCCCGTGGGGTAGGCAATCAGCCCCAGCATTTT	CASSYTPRGVGNQPQHF
many	-	TRBV7-2	TRBJ1-5	TGTGCCAGCAGCTTAGATTCAGGGGATCAGCCCCAGCATTTT	CASSLDSGDQPQHF
-	-	TRBV5-4	TRBJ2-5	TGTGCCAGCAGCTGGTGGACGGGTGAGACCCAGTACTTC	CASSWWTGETQYF
-	TRBD1	TRBV2	TRBJ2-7	TGTGCCAGCAGTGAATGGGGACAGACCTACGAGCAGTACTTC	CASSEWGQTYEQYF
-	-	TRBV19	TRBJ2-1	TGTGCCAGTAGTATAGCGGGGGCCTACAATGAGCAGTTCTTC	CASSIAGAYNEQFF
many	TRBD2	TRBV7-8	TRBJ2-1	TGTGCCAGCAGCTGGATACTAGCGGACACCTACAATGAGCAGTTCTTC	CASSWILADTYNEQFF
-	-	TRBV7-9	TRBJ1-5	TGTGCCAGCAGCTCGGCGCGAATAGATCAGCCCCAGCATTTT	CASSSARIDQPQHF
medium-sized	-	TRBV19	TRBJ1-2	TGTGCCAGTAGTATATTCCGAAACTATGGCTACACCTTC	CASSIFRNYGYTF
once	-	TRBV6-6	TRBJ2-1	TGTGCCAGCAGTTACTATTATGAGCAGTTCTTC	CASSYYYEQFF
-	TRBD2	TRBV4-2	TRBJ2-1	TGTGCCAGCAGCCAGTTTCATTCAGGGACTAGCGGGGAATACTCCTACAATGAGCAGTTCTTC	CASSQFHSGTSGEYSYNEQFF
-	-	TRBV5-6	TRBJ1-3	TGTGCCAGCAGCTTTGGACAGCGAAACACCATATATTTT	CASSFGQRNTIYF
few	-	TRBV19	TRBJ1-1	TGTGCCAGTAGTATAACCTCCGACGGGGTAGCTGGCACTGAAGCTTTCTTT	CASSITSDGVAGTEAFF
many	TRBD1	TRBV7-9	TRBJ1-6	TGTGCCAGCCGGCGGGACAGGGCCAATTCACCCCTCCACTTT	CASRRDRANSPLHF
few	-	TRBV12-3/TRBV12-4	TRBJ2-7	TGTGCCAGCAGTTTACGGAGAGTGTACGAGCAGTACTTC	CASSLRRVYEQYF
-	-	TRBV4-1	TRBJ1-5	TGCGCCAGCAGCCCGGGGGCAGGGAACCATCAGCCCCAGCATTTT	CASSPGAGNHQPQHF
few	TRBD2	TRBV4-1	TRBJ2-7	TGCGCCAGCAGCCAAAGTAGCGGGCCAACCTACGAGCAGTACTTC	CASSQSSGPTYEQYF
-	TRBD1	TRBV28	TRBJ1-6	TGTGCCAGCAGTTCCCCAGCAGGGGGACGAAATTCACCCCTCCACTTT	CASSSPAGGRNSPLHF
-	-	TRBV3-1	TRBJ1-4	TGTGCCAGCAGCTCCGGCCTGGGGGAACTGTTTTTT	CASSSGLGELFF
-	-	TRBV12-3/TRBV12-4	TRBJ2-1	TGTGCCAGCAGTTTAGAGGTGAGAGAGCAGTTCTTC	CASSLEVREQFF
many	-	TRBV5-1	TRBJ2-3	TGCGCCAGCAGCTTGGTACCAGTACGAGCCCACACAGATACGCAGTATTTT	CASSLVPVRAHTDTQYF
few	-	TRBV6-6	TRBJ1-1	TGTGCCAGCAGTTACCTCCGGACAGTTATTGGCGTAGGAGCAGTCCTGAACACTGAAGCTTTCTTT	CASSYLRTVIGVGAVLNTEAFF
-	TRBD2	TRBV6-2/TRBV6-3	TRBJ2-1	TGTGCCAGCAGTTACATCTTCCGGGGGGGCGAGGGGGTCTTC	CASSYIFRGGEGVF
many	-	TRBV7-6	TRBJ2-7	TGTGCCAGCAGCTTAGAGGAGGCCTACGAGCAGTACTTC	CASSLEEAYEQYF
-	TRBD2	TRBV19	TRBJ2-1	TGTGCCAGTAGTACGGATCGGCGACTAGCGGGGGGGAACTCCTACAATGAGCAGTTCTTC	CASSTDRRLAGGNSYNEQFF
many	-	TRBV7-2	TRBJ2-3	TGTGCCAGCAGCTTAGAGCTAACTAGCACAGATACGCAGTATTTT	CASSLELTSTDTQYF
-	-	TRBV27	TRBJ1-6	TGTGCCAGCAGTCCTATTTCCGGTACCGCGCCCCTCCACTTT	CASSPISGTAPLHF
few	TRBD2	TRBV6-1	TRBJ2-3	TGTGCCAGCAGTCTCGGAAGTCTAGCGGGGTATTTT	CASSLGSLAGYF
few	-	TRBV18	TRBJ1-1	TGTGCCAGCTCACCACCAGCAGGGTCCACTGAAGCTTTCTTT	CASSPPAGSTEAFF
many	TRBD1	TRBV7-6	TRBJ2-5	TGTGCCAGCAGCTTCGGGACAGACCAAGAGACCCAGTACTTC	CASSFGTDQETQYF
few	-	TRBV7-2	TRBJ2-7	TGTGCCAGCAGCTTGATGGGGCAGAGCAGCGAGGGGCAGTACTTC	CASSLMGQSSEGQYF
-	-	TRBV6-1	TRBJ2-1	TGTGCCAGCAGGGTCCCTTGGGGAATAGGACTGAATGAGCAGTTCTTC	CASRVPWGIGLNEQFF
few	TRBD1	TRBV25-1	TRBJ1-1	TGTGCCAGCAGTGTACAGGGGTCGGTGAGGACCACTGAAGCTTTCTTT	CASSVQGSVRTTEAFF
few	TRBD2	TRBV2	TRBJ2-5	TGTGCCAGCAGTGATTTAGCGGGGGTTTCGGAGACCCAGTACTTC	CASSDLAGVSETQYF
-	-	TRBV12-3/TRBV12-4	TRBJ1-1	TGTGCCAGCTCCTGGGTGAACACTGAAGCTTTCTTT	CASSWVNTEAFF
many	-	TRBV27	TRBJ2-2	TGTGCCAGCAGTTTTGGGGCATCCACCGGGGAGCTGTTTTTT	CASSFGASTGELFF
-	TRBD1	TRBV19	TRBJ1-6	TGTGCCAGTAGTAATCAGGGGGCGGATAATTCACCCCTCCACTTT	CASSNQGADNSPLHF
-	-	TRBV12-5	TRBJ2-4	TGTGCTAGTGGTTTGTACCCGACAGAAGAACTAGCCAAAAACATTCAGTACTTC	CASGLYPTEELAKNIQYF